This passage covers 5 T cell receptor beta chains from one sample sequenced in a study of blood T cell repertoires in COVID-19. TCRdb keeps only in-frame clones here, not all; method: immunoSEQ multiplex PCR. The sample consists of about 36,000 clones, about two thirds of them appearing once. The specimen sequenced was peripheral blood. Receptors originate from a man aged 70 or older with COVID-19, enrolled during active disease.

This clone is medium-sized within its sample. The chain joins TRBV6-5 to TRBJ1-6, with TRBD1 matching 7 bases. Germline CDR1 and CDR2: MNHEY and SVGAGI. The V and J ends lost 2 bases and 10 bases, in that order; junction bases with no gene match: 5. The CDR3 loop spans 14 amino acids. The CDR3 nucleotides read TGTGCCAGCAGTTACCGGACAGGAAGGTCACCCCTCCACTTT. Translation: CASSYRTGRSPLHF.

In this sample, this clone turned up once. The V gene is TRBV7-2, the J gene TRBJ1-1; 7 positions agree with TRBD1. V lost 4 bases to trimming and J lost 5 bases; unmatched junction nucleotides: 7. Germline CDR1 is SGHTA and CDR2 is FQGNSA. The CDR3 runs to 14 residues. The CDR3 DNA sequence: TGTGCCAGCAGCTCTCAGGGGGTCTTGACTGAAGCTTTCTTT. Translating gives CASSSQGVLTEAFF. Full variable domain (missing parts from reference TRBV7-2 and TRBJ1-1): GAGVSQSPSNKVTEKGKDVELRCDPISGHTALYWYRQSLGQGLEFLIYFQGNSAPDKSGLPSDRFSAERTGGSVSTLTIQRTQQEDSAVYLCASSSQGVLTEAFFGQGTRLTVV.

This chain uses TRBV9 with TRBJ1-1; D uncertain. V was pared by 0 bases and J by 3 bases, with 18 bases between. Germline-derived CDR1 and CDR2 are SGDLS and YYNGEE. The CDR3 spans 17 residues. The CDR3 spells CASSVVGYGLKDTEAFF. The CDR3 nucleotides are TGTGCCAGCAGCGTAGTAGGTTATGGACTCAAGGACACTGAAGCTTTCTTT.

This clone is a singleton in its sample. V gene TRBV6-5 combines with J gene TRBJ2-7; D might be TRBD1 (6 bases). With 7 bases removed from V and 8 bases from J, the gap between germline ends came to 12 bases. This CDR3 region has 11 residues. Looked up from germline, CDR1 is MNHEY and CDR2 is SVGAGI. CDR3 nucleotides: TGTGCCAGCACTCTACAGGGCAAGCAGTACTTC. Its translation is CASTLQGKQYF.

V usage is TRBV5-1 and J usage is TRBJ1-1; 7 nucleotides align to TRBD1. J gave up 7 bases and V 2 bases, and 5 bases lay outside the gene matches. The CDR3 has 13 amino acids. CDR1 is SGHRS, CDR2 YFSETQ, per germline. The chain's CDR3 is CASSLGTVIEAFF. Written as DNA, the CDR3 is TGCGCCAGCAGCTTAGGGACAGTCATTGAAGCTTTCTTT.